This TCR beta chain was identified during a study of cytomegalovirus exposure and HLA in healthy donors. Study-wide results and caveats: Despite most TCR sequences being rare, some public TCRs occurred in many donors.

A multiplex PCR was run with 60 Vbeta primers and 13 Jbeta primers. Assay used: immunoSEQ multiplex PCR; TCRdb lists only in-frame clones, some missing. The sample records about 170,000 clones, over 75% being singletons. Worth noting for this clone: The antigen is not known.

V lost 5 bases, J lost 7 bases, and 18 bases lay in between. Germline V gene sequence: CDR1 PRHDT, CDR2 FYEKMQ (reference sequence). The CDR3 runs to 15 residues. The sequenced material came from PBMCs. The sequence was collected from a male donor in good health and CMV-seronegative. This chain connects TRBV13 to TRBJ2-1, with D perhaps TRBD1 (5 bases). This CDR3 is CASSPLVTDRNEQFF. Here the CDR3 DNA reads TGTGCCAGCAGCCCCTTAGTGACAGACCGTAATGAGCAGTTCTTC.